The 3 T cell receptor beta chains given below trace back to one sample, sequenced in a study of T-cell memory formation after mild COVID-19. TCRdb fed the 5' RACE reads into MiXCR, producing one record per CDR3 protein. The data contain about 560,000 distinct CDR3 sequences, 18% of them singletons. The sequencing sample was made of PBMCs or a T cell subset sorted from them (not recorded which). These receptors all stem from an adult woman who had mild COVID-19 (a few samples of this study predate the infection). Cell type and time point are not known.

The V and J genes are TRBV6-1 and TRBJ2-3; 10 positions match TRBD1. This CDR3 is built from 15 residues. The trim removed 6 bases at V and 2 bases at J, leaving 5 bases unmatched. Germline loops: CDR1 MNHNS, CDR2 SASEGT. The CDR3, as DNA: TGTGCCAGCAGGGGACAGGGGTCCCACACAGATACGCAGTATTTT. Translated: CASRGQGSHTDTQYF.

The chain links TRBV6-6 to TRBJ1-4; D unresolved. The germline V gene encodes CDR1 MNHNY and CDR2 SVGAGI (reference sequence). The CDR3 loop spans 16 amino acids. Trimming stripped 0 bases from V and 0 bases from J, with 8 bases between. The CDR3 loop is CASSYSKHTTNEKLFF. As DNA, the CDR3 is TGTGCCAGCAGTTACTCGAAGCACACAACTAATGAAAAACTGTTTTTT.

This clonotype was counted at least ten times. The chain links TRBV5-1 to TRBJ2-3; the match to TRBD1 covers 8 bases. The germline V gene has CDR1 SGHRS and CDR2 YFSETQ. The CDR3 has 16 amino acids. With V trimmed by 2 bases and J by 3 bases, 8 bases remained unmatched. For the CDR3, the DNA is TGCGCCAGCAGCTTCGACGGGACAGGCGCAACAGATACGCAGTATTTT. Translated, it gives CASSFDGTGATDTQYF.